Each of the 6 T cell receptor beta chains below was sequenced from the same sample in a study of blood T cell repertoires in COVID-19. Clones were read by immunoSEQ multiplex PCR, and TCRdb kept only the in-frame ones, dropping some. The sample contains some 310,000 clones, under 90% of which appear only once. The source material was peripheral blood. These receptors came from a woman aged 25-40 years with COVID-19, enrolled during active disease.

The chain carries TRBV28 and TRBJ1-2; D is undetermined. Germline CDR1 and CDR2: MDHEN and SYDVKM. The CDR3 has 14 residues. V lost 5 bases and J 8 bases, leaving 18 bases between the germline ends. Written as DNA, the CDR3 is TGTGCCAGCAGTGTAATGGAGCCCGGTGGGGGCTACACCTTC. As protein: CASSVMEPGGGYTF.

The chain employs TRBV6-6 and TRBJ1-4; D is unclear. Germline lookup yields CDR1 MNHNY and CDR2 SVGAGI (reference sequence). The CDR3 runs 14 residues. The ends were cut back, 5 bases at V and 4 bases at J, with 11 bases in the middle. DNA for the CDR3: TGTGCCAGCAGTCAACGGGTAAATAATGAAAAACTGTTTTTT. It is translated as CASSQRVNNEKLFF.

The chain recombines TRBV7-2 with TRBJ2-7, with TRBD2 matching 11 bases. Germline CDR1 and CDR2: SGHTA and FQGNSA. V shed 5 bases, J shed 5 bases, and the junction held 11 bases outside the gene matches. There are 16 residues in the CDR3. The CDR3 reads CASSGDTSGSFHEQYF. CDR3 DNA: TGTGCCAGCAGCGGAGATACTAGCGGGAGCTTCCACGAGCAGTACTTC.

V is TRBV4-1 and J is TRBJ2-5, with 7 bases identical to TRBD2. J lost 3 bases, V lost 4 bases, and 14 bases had no gene match. The V gene's germline CDR1 is MGHRA and CDR2 YSYEKL. The CDR3 extends over 17 amino acids. The CDR3 sequence: CASSPSPPLAGEETQYF. In DNA, the CDR3 is TGCGCCAGCAGCCCCAGTCCCCCTCTGGCGGGAGAAGAGACCCAGTACTTC.

This clone occurred a few times. This chain connects TRBV9 to TRBJ2-3; TRBD2 aligns across 12 bases. This CDR3 is 18 amino acids long. Germline V CDR1 and CDR2: SGDLS, YYNGEE. Unmatched junction bases numbered 6, after V lost 0 bases and J lost 1 base. DNA of the CDR3: TGTGCCAGCAGCGTAGCTCCTCTAGCGGGAGGGGGCACAGATACGCAGTATTTT. It yields the protein CASSVAPLAGGGTDTQYF.

The chain recombines TRBV9 with TRBJ1-1; a weak D match, TRBD1 (5 bases). Germline V gene sequence: CDR1 SGDLS, CDR2 YYNGEE. Between the trimmed V and J ends, which lost 0 bases and 6 bases, there was a span of 18 bases. The length of the CDR3 is 16 residues. The CDR3: CASSVGVGTRDAEAFF. CDR3 sequence (DNA): TGTGCCAGCAGCGTAGGAGTTGGGACTCGGGACGCTGAAGCTTTCTTT.